A selection of T cell receptor beta chains follows, all from one sample in a study of neurological immune-mediated disorders. Using its own MiXCR run on the 5' RACE reads, TCRdb lists one record per CDR3 protein. Of roughly 49,000 distinct CDR3 sequences in the sample, roughly 14% were seen once. The sample consisted of PBMCs. Source of these receptors: a male donor with HTLV-1-associated myelopathy (HAM/TSP). Both conserved end residues are part of each CDR3. A D gene is named only where the DNA matches it firmly. The listing skips clone size in some rows; elsewhere it reads once, few, many or a size class.

d_call: TRBD2
j_call: TRBJ2-3
v_call: TRBV20-1
clone_size: many
cdr3_aa: CSATLAGGSTDTQYF
cdr3_nt: TGCAGTGCTACACTAGCGGGGGGAAGCACAGATACGCAGTATTTT

d_call: -
j_call: TRBJ2-3
v_call: TRBV25-1
clone_size: few
cdr3_aa: CASSEGPPTDTQYF
cdr3_nt: TGTGCCAGCAGTGAAGGTCCACCCACAGATACGCAGTATTTT

d_call: -
j_call: TRBJ1-6
v_call: TRBV29-1
clone_size: -
cdr3_aa: CSVRKELNSPLHF
cdr3_nt: TGCAGCGTTAGAAAGGAACTCAATTCACCCCTCCACTTT

d_call: TRBD1
j_call: TRBJ2-7
v_call: TRBV28
clone_size: many
cdr3_aa: CASSIRQGAYYEQYF
cdr3_nt: TGTGCCAGCAGTATCAGACAGGGTGCCTACTACGAGCAGTACTTC

d_call: -
j_call: TRBJ1-6
v_call: TRBV20-1
clone_size: many
cdr3_aa: CSAQGFSPLHF
cdr3_nt: TGCAGTGCCCAGGGGTTTTCACCCCTCCACTTT

d_call: -
j_call: TRBJ2-7
v_call: TRBV20-1
clone_size: many
cdr3_aa: CSGLQTSSSYEQYF
cdr3_nt: TGCAGTGGCCTACAGACTTCCAGCTCCTACGAGCAGTACTTC

d_call: -
j_call: TRBJ2-5
v_call: TRBV29-1
clone_size: many
cdr3_aa: CSVDFQQETQYF
cdr3_nt: TGCAGCGTTGATTTTCAGCAAGAGACCCAGTACTTC

d_call: -
j_call: TRBJ1-1
v_call: TRBV5-1
clone_size: many
cdr3_aa: CASSLIGENTEAFF
cdr3_nt: TGCGCCAGCAGCTTGATAGGGGAGAACACTGAAGCTTTCTTT

d_call: TRBD1
j_call: TRBJ1-5
v_call: TRBV20-1
clone_size: many
cdr3_aa: CSAGGQGALSQPQHF
cdr3_nt: TGCAGTGCTGGCGGACAGGGGGCGTTAAGTCAGCCCCAGCATTTT

d_call: TRBD2
j_call: TRBJ2-7
v_call: TRBV7-2
clone_size: many
cdr3_aa: CASSATGTRPYEQYF
cdr3_nt: TGTGCCAGCAGCGCTACCGGGACTAGACCCTACGAGCAGTACTTC

d_call: -
j_call: TRBJ1-1
v_call: TRBV5-1
clone_size: many
cdr3_aa: CASSPLPGGTEAFF
cdr3_nt: TGCGCCAGCAGCCCCCTTCCCGGGGGCACTGAAGCTTTCTTT

d_call: TRBD2
j_call: TRBJ2-3
v_call: TRBV12-3/TRBV12-4
clone_size: many
cdr3_aa: CASRYGAGTSGGVPTDTQYF
cdr3_nt: TGTGCCAGCAGATATGGCGCCGGGACTAGCGGGGGGGTCCCAACAGATACGCAGTATTTT

d_call: -
j_call: TRBJ2-5
v_call: TRBV12-2
clone_size: -
cdr3_aa: CASRMTSGEETQYF
cdr3_nt: TGTGCAAGCCGGATGACTAGCGGGGAAGAGACCCAGTACTTC

d_call: TRBD1
j_call: TRBJ1-5
v_call: TRBV28
clone_size: many
cdr3_aa: CASRGQMNQPQHF
cdr3_nt: TGTGCCAGCAGGGGACAGATGAATCAGCCCCAGCATTTT

d_call: -
j_call: TRBJ2-1
v_call: TRBV6-2/TRBV6-3
clone_size: few
cdr3_aa: CATGRLLYNEQFF
cdr3_nt: TGTGCCACCGGGAGACTTTTGTACAATGAGCAGTTCTTC

d_call: TRBD1
j_call: TRBJ2-5
v_call: TRBV5-1
clone_size: many
cdr3_aa: CASSLVPGGQTQYF
cdr3_nt: TGCGCCAGCAGCTTGGTTCCAGGGGGTCAGACCCAGTACTTC

d_call: -
j_call: TRBJ2-1
v_call: TRBV20-1
clone_size: many
cdr3_aa: CSARDFRRNNEQFF
cdr3_nt: TGCAGTGCTAGAGACTTCCGGAGAAACAATGAGCAGTTCTTC

d_call: TRBD1
j_call: TRBJ2-6
v_call: TRBV9
clone_size: many
cdr3_aa: CASSAGQLSSGANVLTF
cdr3_nt: TGTGCCAGCAGCGCGGGACAGCTAAGCTCTGGGGCCAACGTCCTGACTTTC

d_call: TRBD2
j_call: TRBJ2-5
v_call: TRBV5-1
clone_size: -
cdr3_aa: CASSLGATGLAVQETQYF
cdr3_nt: TGCGCCAGCAGCTTGGGAGCCACGGGACTAGCGGTCCAAGAGACCCAGTACTTC

d_call: -
j_call: TRBJ2-3
v_call: TRBV20-1
clone_size: -
cdr3_aa: CSATGLEGGGVDTQYF
cdr3_nt: TGCAGTGCTACTGGACTAGAGGGGGGAGGCGTAGATACGCAGTATTTT

d_call: -
j_call: TRBJ1-2
v_call: TRBV10-3
clone_size: many
cdr3_aa: CAISEVRDYGYTF
cdr3_nt: TGTGCCATCAGTGAGGTCAGGGACTATGGCTACACCTTC

d_call: -
j_call: TRBJ1-1
v_call: TRBV29-1
clone_size: -
cdr3_aa: CSVRAEWGMNTEAFF
cdr3_nt: TGCAGCGTTAGGGCGGAGTGGGGGATGAACACTGAAGCTTTCTTT

d_call: -
j_call: TRBJ1-1
v_call: TRBV7-2
clone_size: many
cdr3_aa: CASSLVLGTEAFF
cdr3_nt: TGTGCCAGCAGCTTAGTACTCGGCACTGAAGCTTTCTTT

d_call: -
j_call: TRBJ2-2
v_call: TRBV29-1
clone_size: many
cdr3_aa: CSAALTGRNTGELFF
cdr3_nt: TGCAGCGCCGCCTTGACAGGTCGTAACACCGGGGAGCTGTTTTTT

d_call: TRBD2
j_call: TRBJ2-1
v_call: TRBV5-6
clone_size: once
cdr3_aa: CASRSLGGQKFF
cdr3_nt: TGTGCCAGCCGCTCCCTGGGAGGGCAGAAGTTCTTC

d_call: -
j_call: TRBJ2-5
v_call: TRBV7-6
clone_size: many
cdr3_aa: CASSLKVEETQYF
cdr3_nt: TGTGCCAGCAGCTTAAAGGTAGAAGAGACCCAGTACTTC

d_call: TRBD1
j_call: TRBJ1-4
v_call: TRBV6-5
clone_size: few
cdr3_aa: CASRPTGEEEKLFF
cdr3_nt: TGTGCCAGCAGACCGACAGGGGAGGAGGAAAAACTGTTTTTT

d_call: -
j_call: TRBJ1-4
v_call: TRBV20-1
clone_size: many
cdr3_aa: CSAPGRGGTTNEKLFF
cdr3_nt: TGCAGTGCGCCCGGACGGGGCGGTACAACTAATGAAAAACTGTTTTTT

d_call: -
j_call: TRBJ1-2
v_call: TRBV7-8
clone_size: many
cdr3_aa: CASSLHSGRILYGYTF
cdr3_nt: TGTGCCAGCAGCTTGCACTCGGGACGCATTCTTTATGGCTACACCTTC